These 18 T cell receptor beta chains came from one sample sequenced in a study of blood T cell repertoires in COVID-19. Clones were read by immunoSEQ multiplex PCR, and TCRdb kept only the in-frame ones, dropping some. The sample includes tens of thousands of clones, about 70% of them seen just once. Material for sequencing was peripheral blood. The origin of the receptors is a woman in her sixties or seventies with acute or convalescent COVID-19.

The V call is TRBV10-3, the J call TRBJ1-5, with D perhaps TRBD1 (6 bases). Trimming pared 3 bases from V and 1 base from J, leaving 13 bases between. CDR1 is ENHRY, CDR2 SYGVKD, per germline. CDR3 length equals 16 residues. The CDR3 DNA sequence: TGTGCCATCAGTGAACAGGGCCCCAGGAGCAATCAGCCCCAGCATTTT. Translation: CAISEQGPRSNQPQHF.

The V and J genes are TRBV6-5 and TRBJ2-1; a possible D gene is TRBD1 (5 bases). The CDR3 spans 14 residues. V was shortened by 6 bases and J by 2 bases, with 11 bases between the two germline ends. Germline CDR1 reads MNHEY; CDR2 reads SVGAGI. The DNA of the CDR3 is TGTGCCAGCAGGAAGGACAACACCTACAATGAGCAGTTCTTC. It yields the protein CASRKDNTYNEQFF.

The rearrangement joins TRBV6-5 to TRBJ2-1; 11 positions match TRBD2. The CDR3 totals 15 residues. Unmatched junction bases numbered 5, after V lost 6 bases and J lost 4 bases. In germline, CDR1 is MNHEY, CDR2 SVGAGI. This CDR3 is CASSSSGGTYNEQFF. For the CDR3, the DNA is TGTGCCAGCAGCTCTAGCGGGGGGACGTACAATGAGCAGTTCTTC.

The chain has TRBV9 and TRBJ1-1, with D maybe TRBD1 (6 bases). The germline gives CDR1 SGDLS, CDR2 YYNGEE. This CDR3 is built from 16 residues. The V end was cut by 4 bases, the J end by 0 bases, with 16 bases between. DNA for the CDR3: TGTGCCAGCAGCCAGAGGGGGGGGGTCATGAACACTGAAGCTTTCTTT. It codes for CASSQRGGVMNTEAFF. Complete variable domain (other parts from reference TRBV9 and TRBJ1-1): DSGVTQTPKHLITATGQRVTLRCSPRSGDLSVYWYQQSLDQGLQFLIQYYNGEERAKGNILERFSAQQFPDLHSELNLSSLELGDSALYFCASSQRGGVMNTEAFFGQGTRLTVV.

This chain connects TRBV28 to TRBJ2-1, with TRBD2 matching over 7 bases. Trimming at V came to 5 bases and at J to 8 bases, leaving 9 bases not matched to a gene. The CDR3 is made up of 14 amino acids. Germline V gives CDR1 MDHEN, CDR2 SYDVKM. CDR3 protein: CASSLTGLGDEQFF. CDR3 DNA sequence: TGTGCCAGCAGTCTAACCGGACTAGGCGATGAGCAGTTCTTC.

The V gene is TRBV5-8, the J gene TRBJ1-2; possibly TRBD1 for D (6 bases). The germline V and J ends were trimmed by 0 bases and 0 bases, with 18 bases remaining between them. The CDR3 has 18 residues. CDR1 is SGHTS, CDR2 YDEGEE, per germline. The CDR3 DNA reads as TGTGCCAGCAGCTTGGCCCGGTTTCCGGGGGGGCCTAACTATGGCTACACCTTC. It is translated as CASSLARFPGGPNYGYTF.

This clone was found once. This chain connects TRBV19 to TRBJ2-7; the D gene is possibly TRBD2 (5 bases). CDR1 is LNHDA and CDR2 is SQIVND in the germline V gene (reference sequence). The CDR3 sequence is 15 residues long. V dropped 3 bases and J dropped 2 bases, with 14 bases sitting between them. The CDR3 DNA reads TGTGCCAGTAGTATGGGAGCAAATGAGGCCTACGAGCAGTACTTC. Translating it yields CASSMGANEAYEQYF.

The gene calls are TRBV5-6 and TRBJ2-7; TRBD2 might be the D (6 bases). Per the germline V gene, CDR1 is SGHDT and CDR2 is YYEEEE. The CDR3 has 16 residues. Deletions cut 4 bases from V and 0 bases from J, with 17 bases between. The DNA for the CDR3 is TGTGCCAGCAGCCCATCTATGGGTAGCGGCTCCTACGAGCAGTACTTC. This encodes CASSPSMGSGSYEQYF.

The rearrangement uses TRBV6-6 and TRBJ2-1, with D possibly TRBD1 on 5 matching bases. The V gene's germline CDR1 is MNHNY and CDR2 SVGAGI (reference sequence). Trimming took 2 bases from V and 0 from J, leaving 8 bases between them. CDR3 length: 15 residues. For the CDR3, the DNA is TGTGCCAGCAGTTACATGGGGCTCTCCTACAATGAGCAGTTCTTC. Translated: CASSYMGLSYNEQFF.

This clone was seen a handful of times. This chain joins TRBV7-9 and TRBJ1-1; 8 nucleotides agree with TRBD1. CDR1 is SEHNR and CDR2 is FQNEAQ in the germline V gene (reference sequence). CDR3 length: 15 amino acids. The V and J ends lost 3 bases and 3 bases, in that order; junction bases with no gene match: 6. The CDR3 coding sequence is TGTGCCAGCAGCTTCCGAGAACAGGGGGACACTGAAGCTTTCTTT. This translates into CASSFREQGDTEAFF.

This clone was detected once. The chain couples TRBV28 to TRBJ2-5; TRBD1 matches at 7 bases. The germline V gene has CDR1 MDHEN and CDR2 SYDVKM. The CDR3 consists of 12 residues. V was clipped by 8 bases and J by 4 bases; unmatched bases: 4. The CDR3 region has the DNA TGTGCCAGCGTGACAGGGACAGAGACCCAGTACTTC. As protein: CASVTGTETQYF.

J is TRBJ2-3 and V is TRBV6-5; perhaps TRBD2 as D (5 bases). Germline V gene lookup returns CDR1 MNHEY and CDR2 SVGAGI. V was shortened by 7 bases and J by 3 bases, with 14 bases between the two germline ends. The CDR3 length is 14 residues. CDR3 amino acids: CASTERIGTDTQYF. The CDR3 region has the DNA TGTGCCAGCACGGAGCGGATTGGAACAGATACGCAGTATTTT.

The rearrangement joins TRBV6-5 to TRBJ2-2, with a possible D match to TRBD1 (6 bases). This CDR3 has 15 amino acids. V shed 7 bases and J shed 0 bases, with 12 bases lying between them. Germline V gives CDR1 MNHEY, CDR2 SVGAGI. CDR3 sequence: CASILTGSNTGELFF. CDR3 DNA: TGTGCCAGCATATTGACAGGATCGAACACCGGGGAGCTGTTTTTT.

The chain couples TRBV19 to TRBJ2-3; perhaps TRBD2 as D (5 bases). CDR1 and CDR2 (germline): LNHDA, SQIVND (reference sequence). V was trimmed by 7 bases and J by 4 bases, leaving 12 bases between them. This CDR3 spans 13 amino acids. DNA of the CDR3: TGTGCCAGTACTCGGGGAAGGGCAGATACGCAGTATTTT. Translation: CASTRGRADTQYF. Complete variable domain (other parts from reference TRBV19 and TRBJ2-3): DGGITQSPKYLFRKEGQNVTLSCEQNLNHDAMYWYRQDPGQGLRLIYYSQIVNDFQKGDIAEGYSVSREKKESFPLTVTSAQKNPTAFYLCASTRGRADTQYFGPGTRLTVL.

This chain's CDR3 is CASSQDRRDTGELFF. The CDR3 nucleotides are TGTGCCAGCAGCCAGGACAGGAGAGACACCGGGGAGCTGTTTTTT. V gene TRBV4-2 combines with J gene TRBJ2-2; 7 nucleotides align to TRBD1. Germline loops: CDR1 LGHNA, CDR2 YNFKEQ. After removal of 3 bases from V and 3 bases from J, the junction contained 4 bases not matched to a gene. The CDR3 is made up of 15 amino acids.

The rearrangement links TRBV11-2 to TRBJ2-2; maybe TRBD1 (6 bases). V lost 1 base and J 4 bases, leaving 10 bases between the germline ends. Germline CDR1 SGHAT, CDR2 FQNNGV. The CDR3 consists of 15 residues. The CDR3 bases are TGTGCCAGCAGCTTAGCTCAGGGGTCCACCGGGGAGCTGTTTTTT. Translated: CASSLAQGSTGELFF.

The V call is TRBV3-1 (or the pseudogene TRBV3-2), the J call TRBJ2-7, with a weak D call TRBD2 (5 bases). The CDR3 consists of 11 residues. CDR1 is LGHDT and CDR2 is YNNKEL in the germline V gene (reference sequence). The V gene lost 4 bases and the J gene lost 4 bases, with 5 bases spanning the gap. The CDR3 loop is CASSREYEQYF. The CDR3 region has the DNA TGTGCCAGCAGCCGGGAGTACGAGCAGTACTTC.

CDR3 DNA sequence: TGTGCCAGCAGCCAAGATATGAATCAGCCCCAGCATTTT. As protein: CASSQDMNQPQHF. V is TRBV3-1 (or the pseudogene TRBV3-2) and J is TRBJ1-5; D unclear. Germline CDR1 reads LGHDT; CDR2 reads YNNKEL (reference sequence). This CDR3 is built from 13 residues. V was shortened by 0 bases and J by 4 bases, with 4 bases between the two germline ends.